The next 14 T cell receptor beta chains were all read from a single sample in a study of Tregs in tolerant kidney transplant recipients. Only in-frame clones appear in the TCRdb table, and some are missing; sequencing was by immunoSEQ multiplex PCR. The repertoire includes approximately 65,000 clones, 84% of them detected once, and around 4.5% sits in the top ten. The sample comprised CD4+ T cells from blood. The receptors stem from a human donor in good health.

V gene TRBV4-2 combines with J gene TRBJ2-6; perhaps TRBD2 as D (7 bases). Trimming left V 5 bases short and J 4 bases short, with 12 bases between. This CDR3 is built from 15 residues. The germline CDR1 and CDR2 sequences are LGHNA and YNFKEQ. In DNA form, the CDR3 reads TGTGCCAGCAGCTTAGGGGGGGCCGGGGCCAACGTCCTGACTTTC. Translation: CASSLGGAGANVLTF.

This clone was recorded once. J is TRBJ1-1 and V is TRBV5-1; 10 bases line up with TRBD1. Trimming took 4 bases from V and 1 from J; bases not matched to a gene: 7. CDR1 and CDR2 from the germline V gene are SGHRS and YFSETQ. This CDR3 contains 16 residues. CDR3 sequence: CASSHRRTGGNTEAFF. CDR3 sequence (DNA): TGCGCCAGCAGCCATAGGCGGACAGGGGGGAACACTGAAGCTTTCTTT.

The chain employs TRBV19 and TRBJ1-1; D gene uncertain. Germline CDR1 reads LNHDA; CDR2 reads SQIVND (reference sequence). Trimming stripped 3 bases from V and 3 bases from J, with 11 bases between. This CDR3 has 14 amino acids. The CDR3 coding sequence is TGTGCCAGTAGTATCCCAGCCCCATACACTGAAGCTTTCTTT. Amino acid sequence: CASSIPAPYTEAFF.

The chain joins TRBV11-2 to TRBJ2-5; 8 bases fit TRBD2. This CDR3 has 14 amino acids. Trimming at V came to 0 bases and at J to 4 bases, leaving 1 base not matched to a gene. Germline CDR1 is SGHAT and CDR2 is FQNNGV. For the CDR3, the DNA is TGTGCCAGCAGCTTAGAGGGACTAGTAGAGACCCAGTACTTC. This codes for CASSLEGLVETQYF.

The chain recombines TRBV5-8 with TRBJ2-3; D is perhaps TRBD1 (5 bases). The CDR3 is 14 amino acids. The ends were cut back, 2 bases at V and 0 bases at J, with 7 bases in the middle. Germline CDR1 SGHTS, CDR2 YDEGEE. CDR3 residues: CASSFRGSTDTQYF. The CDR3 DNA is TGTGCCAGCAGCTTTAGGGGCAGCACAGATACGCAGTATTTT.

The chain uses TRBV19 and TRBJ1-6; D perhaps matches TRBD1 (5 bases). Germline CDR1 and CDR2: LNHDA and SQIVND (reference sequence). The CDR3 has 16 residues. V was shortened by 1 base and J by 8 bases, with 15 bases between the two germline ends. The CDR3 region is CASSIVSGTGDSPLHF. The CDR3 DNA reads TGTGCCAGTAGTATAGTCTCCGGGACGGGGGATTCACCCCTCCACTTT. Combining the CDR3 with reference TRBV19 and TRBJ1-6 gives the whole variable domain DGGITQSPKYLFRKEGQNVTLSCEQNLNHDAMYWYRQDPGQGLRLIYYSQIVNDFQKGDIAEGYSVSREKKESFPLTVTSAQKNPTAFYLCASSIVSGTGDSPLHFGNGTRLTVT.

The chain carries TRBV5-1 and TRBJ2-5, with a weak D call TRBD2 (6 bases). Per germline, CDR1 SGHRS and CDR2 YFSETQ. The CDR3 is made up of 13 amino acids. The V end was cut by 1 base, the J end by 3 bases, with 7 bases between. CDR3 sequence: CASSLWGEETQYF. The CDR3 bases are TGCGCCAGCAGCTTGTGGGGGGAAGAGACCCAGTACTTC.

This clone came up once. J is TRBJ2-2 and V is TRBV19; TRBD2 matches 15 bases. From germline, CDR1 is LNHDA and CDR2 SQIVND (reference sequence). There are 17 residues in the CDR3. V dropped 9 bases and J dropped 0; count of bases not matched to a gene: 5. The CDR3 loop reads CASLGLAGGPNTGELFF. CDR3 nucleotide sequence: TGTGCCAGCCTGGGACTAGCGGGAGGCCCGAACACCGGGGAGCTGTTTTTT.

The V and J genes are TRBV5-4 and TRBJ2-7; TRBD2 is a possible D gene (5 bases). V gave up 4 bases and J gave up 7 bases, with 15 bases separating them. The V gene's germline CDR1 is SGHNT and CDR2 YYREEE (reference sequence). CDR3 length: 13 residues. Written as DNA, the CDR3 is TGTGCCAGCAGCCGCTCCGGACCGGGGGAGCAGTACTTC. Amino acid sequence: CASSRSGPGEQYF.

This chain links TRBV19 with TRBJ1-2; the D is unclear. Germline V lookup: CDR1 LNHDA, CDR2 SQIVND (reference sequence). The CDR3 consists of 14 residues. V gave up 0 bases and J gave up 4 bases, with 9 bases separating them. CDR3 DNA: TGTGCCAGTAGTATAGAGGGGAAAGGCTATGGCTACACCTTC. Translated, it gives CASSIEGKGYGYTF.

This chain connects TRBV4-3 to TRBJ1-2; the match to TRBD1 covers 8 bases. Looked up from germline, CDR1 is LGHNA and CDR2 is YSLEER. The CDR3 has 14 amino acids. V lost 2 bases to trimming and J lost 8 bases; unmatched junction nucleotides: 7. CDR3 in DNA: TGCGCCAGCAGCCAAACGACAGGGGTCGAGGGCTACACCTTC. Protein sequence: CASSQTTGVEGYTF.

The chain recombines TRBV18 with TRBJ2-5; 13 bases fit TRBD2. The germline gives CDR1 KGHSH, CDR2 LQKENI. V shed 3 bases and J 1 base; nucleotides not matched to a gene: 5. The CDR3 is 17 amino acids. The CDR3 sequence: CASSPPGLAGAQETQYF. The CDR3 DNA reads TGTGCCAGCTCACCGCCTGGACTAGCGGGGGCCCAAGAGACCCAGTACTTC.

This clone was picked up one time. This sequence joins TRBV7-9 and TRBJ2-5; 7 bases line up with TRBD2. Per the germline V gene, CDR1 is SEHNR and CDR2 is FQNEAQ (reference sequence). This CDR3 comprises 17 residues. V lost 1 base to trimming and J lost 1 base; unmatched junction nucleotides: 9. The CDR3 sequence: CASSLERGSFRQETQYF. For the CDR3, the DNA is TGTGCCAGCAGCTTAGAGCGGGGCTCCTTCCGCCAAGAGACCCAGTACTTC.

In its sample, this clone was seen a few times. CDR3 sequence (DNA): TGTGCCAGCAGCCCCGTGGGGGTTGGCTACACCTTC. It encodes CASSPVGVGYTF. V and J are TRBV5-4 and TRBJ1-2; TRBD1 might be the D (5 bases). Deletions cut 4 bases from V and 7 bases from J, with 11 bases between. The CDR3 covers 12 residues. Germline CDR1 SGHNT, CDR2 YYREEE (reference sequence). Looking up the rest from reference TRBV5-4 and TRBJ1-2 gives the full variable domain: ETGVTQSPTHLIKTRGQQVTLRCSSQSGHNTVSWYQQALGQGPQFIFQYYREEENGRGNFPPRFSGLQFPNYSSELNVNALELDDSALYLCASSPVGVGYTFGSGTRLTVV.